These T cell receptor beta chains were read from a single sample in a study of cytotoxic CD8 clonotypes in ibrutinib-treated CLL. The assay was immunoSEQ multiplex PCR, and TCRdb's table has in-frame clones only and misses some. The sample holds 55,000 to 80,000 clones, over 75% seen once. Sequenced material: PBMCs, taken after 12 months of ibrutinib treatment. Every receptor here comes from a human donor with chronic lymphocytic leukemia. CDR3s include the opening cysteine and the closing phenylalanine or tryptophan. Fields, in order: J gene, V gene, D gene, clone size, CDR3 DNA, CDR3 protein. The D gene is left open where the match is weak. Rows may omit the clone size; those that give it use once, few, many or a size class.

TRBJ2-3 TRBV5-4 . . TGTGCCAGCAGCTCCCGGGACGCGCAGTATTTT CASSSRDAQYF
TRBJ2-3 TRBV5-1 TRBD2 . TGCGCCAGCAGCTTTCTAGCGGGACCTAGCACAGATACGCAGTATTTT CASSFLAGPSTDTQYF
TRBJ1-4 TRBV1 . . TGCACCAGCAACGGCAAGGGCAACCAAGGAGCAGGGGAAAAACTGTTTTTT CTSNGKGNQGAGEKLFF
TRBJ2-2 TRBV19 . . TGTGCCAGTAGTCTAGGGAGAAGGGGTGCAGGGGAGCTGTTTTTT CASSLGRRGAGELFF
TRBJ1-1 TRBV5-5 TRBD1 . TGTGCCAGCAGCTTAGCGCCGACAGGGGTGAACACTGAAGCTTTCTTT CASSLAPTGVNTEAFF
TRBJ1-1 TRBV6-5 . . TGTGCCAGCAGAGGACACAGTTTGAACACTGAAGCTTTCTTT CASRGHSLNTEAFF
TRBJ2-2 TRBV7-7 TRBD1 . TGTGCCAGCAGCTCCGGACAGGGAGTCGGGGAGCTGTTTTTT CASSSGQGVGELFF
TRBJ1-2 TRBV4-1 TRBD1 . TGCGCCAGCAGCCAACCGGGACAGAACTATGGCTACACCTTC CASSQPGQNYGYTF
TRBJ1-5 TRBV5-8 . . TGTGCCAGCAGCTCCTCCCCGGGCACCCCGAATCAGCCCCAGCATTTT CASSSSPGTPNQPQHF
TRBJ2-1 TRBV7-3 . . TGTGCCAGCAGCCTACATATGACAGTCTACAATGAGCAGTTCTTC CASSLHMTVYNEQFF
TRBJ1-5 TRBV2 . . TGTGCCAGCAGTCGAGACGGCAATCAGCCCCAGCATTTT CASSRDGNQPQHF
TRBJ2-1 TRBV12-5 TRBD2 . TGTGCTAGTGGTTTAGCTAGCGGGAGCTACAATGAGCAGTTCTTC CASGLASGSYNEQFF
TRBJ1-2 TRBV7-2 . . TGTGCCAGCAGCTTAGCGGGAGGGAGATCCCTCTATGGCTACACCTTC CASSLAGGRSLYGYTF
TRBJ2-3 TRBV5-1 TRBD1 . TGCGCCAGCAGCGGGCCCCCGGGACAGCTGTTCACAGATACGCAGTATTTT CASSGPPGQLFTDTQYF
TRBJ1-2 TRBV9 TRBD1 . TGTGCCAGCAGCGGGACAGGAGGCTATGGCTACACCTTC CASSGTGGYGYTF
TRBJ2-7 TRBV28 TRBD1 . TGTGCCAGCAGTTTAGGGACAGGGCCCTACGAGCAGTACTTC CASSLGTGPYEQYF
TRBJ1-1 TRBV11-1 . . TGTGCCAGCAGCTTAGACAGTACCTTGGAAGCTTTCTTT CASSLDSTLEAFF
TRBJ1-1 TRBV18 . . TGTGCCAGCACTCAGTCAGGCAGGGATTACACTGAAGCTTTCTTT CASTQSGRDYTEAFF
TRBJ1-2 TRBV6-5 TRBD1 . TGTGCCAGCAGTGGCTACAGGGGCCGCGGCTACACCTTC CASSGYRGRGYTF
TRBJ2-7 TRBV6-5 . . TGTGCCAGCAGTTACTCTCAGACAGGAACCTACGAGCAGTACTTC CASSYSQTGTYEQYF
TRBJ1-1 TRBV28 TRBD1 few TGTGCCAGCAGCCGCGACAGGGTCACTGAAGCTTTCTTT CASSRDRVTEAFF
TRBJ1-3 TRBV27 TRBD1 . TGTGCCAGCAGTCCTGCCGGGACAGGGTACAGACCCTCTGGAAACACCATATATTTT CASSPAGTGYRPSGNTIYF
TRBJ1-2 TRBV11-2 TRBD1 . TGTGCCAGCTCGAAAAGGGGGGACAGTCTCAATAACTATGGCTACACCTTC CASSKRGDSLNNYGYTF
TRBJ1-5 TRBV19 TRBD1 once TGTGCCAGTAGTCAACGAACGGGACAGGGCCGAGTCGGCAATCAGCCCCAGCATTTT CASSQRTGQGRVGNQPQHF
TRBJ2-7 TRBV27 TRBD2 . TGTGCCAGCAGTACGGCGGGAGGCTCCTCCTACGAGCAGTACTTC CASSTAGGSSYEQYF
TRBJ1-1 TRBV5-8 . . TGTGCCAGCAGCTTGGATAGTGTACGCACTGAAGCTTTCTTT CASSLDSVRTEAFF
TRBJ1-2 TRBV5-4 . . TGTGCCAGCAGCCCGGACGGAGTTCGAATCAGCTACACCTTC CASSPDGVRISYTF
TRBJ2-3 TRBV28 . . TGTGCCAGCGAGGGAAGGTCAGATACGCAGTATTTT CASEGRSDTQYF
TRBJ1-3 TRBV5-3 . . TGTGCCAGAAGCTACTACGCGAGGTACTCTGGAAACACCATATATTTT CARSYYARYSGNTIYF
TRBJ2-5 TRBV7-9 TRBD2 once TGTGCCAGCAGCAGGGCGGGAGCAGAGACCCAGTACTTC CASSRAGAETQYF
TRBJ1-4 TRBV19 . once TGTGCCAGTAGTATAGGCAGCAACATGATAGAAAAACTGTTTTTT CASSIGSNMIEKLFF
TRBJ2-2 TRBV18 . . TGTGCCAGCTCACCTTTGCAGGGTAACGCAGCCGGGGAGCTGTTTTTT CASSPLQGNAAGELFF
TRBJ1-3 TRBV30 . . TGTGCCTGGAGTGTCCATATTTCCAGAAGCTCTGGAAACACCATATATTTT CAWSVHISRSSGNTIYF
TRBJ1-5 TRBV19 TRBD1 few TGTGCCAGTTCTCGGACAGGCGAATTCCAGCCCCAGCATTTT CASSRTGEFQPQHF
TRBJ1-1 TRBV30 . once TGTGCCTGGAGTGGACCCGGGGGGACTGAAGCTTTCTTT CAWSGPGGTEAFF
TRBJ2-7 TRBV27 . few TGTGCCAGCAGTTTACGTTCTGGATCCTACGAGCAGTACTTC CASSLRSGSYEQYF
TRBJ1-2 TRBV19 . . TGTGCCAGTAGTATAGAAGGAGCCTCCCATGGCTACACCTTC CASSIEGASHGYTF
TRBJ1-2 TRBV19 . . TGTGCCAGTAGATATTGGACAGCAGCTAACTATGGCTACACCTTC CASRYWTAANYGYTF
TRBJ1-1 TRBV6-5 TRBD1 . TGTGCCAGCAGTCAAGACAGGGTCTTTATTTCTTTCTTT CASSQDRVFISFF
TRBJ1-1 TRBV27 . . TGTGCCAGCGTGAAGGGGGGCATCCCGCGTACTGAAGCTTTCTTT CASVKGGIPRTEAFF
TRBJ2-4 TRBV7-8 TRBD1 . TGTGCCAGCAGCATTTATACCGGGACAGGGTTTACGGACATTCAGTACTTC CASSIYTGTGFTDIQYF
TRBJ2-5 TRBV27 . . TGTGCCAGCAGTTCTACCGCGGGGGCGCGGAAGACCCAGTACTTC CASSSTAGARKTQYF
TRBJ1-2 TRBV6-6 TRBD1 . TGTGCCAGCAGTCGGGGACAGGGGGTTGGCTACACCTTC CASSRGQGVGYTF
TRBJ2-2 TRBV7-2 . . TGTGCCAGCAGCTCCTACACCGGGGAGCTGTTTTTT CASSSYTGELFF
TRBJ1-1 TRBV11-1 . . TGTGCCAGCAGCTTAGAGCTGAACACTGAAGCTTTCTTT CASSLELNTEAFF
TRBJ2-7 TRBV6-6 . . TGTGCCAGCAGTTCGAGTCACGAGCAGTACTTC CASSSSHEQYF
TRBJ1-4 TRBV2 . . TGTGCCAGCAGTGTCGGGGTAGGCAATGAAAAACTGTTTTTT CASSVGVGNEKLFF
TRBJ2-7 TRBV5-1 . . TGCGCCAGCAGCGAGTCTCCCTACGAGCAGTACTTC CASSESPYEQYF
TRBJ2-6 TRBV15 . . TGTGCCACCAGCAGAGATCGGGGGACCGGGGCCAACGTCCTGACTTTC CATSRDRGTGANVLTF
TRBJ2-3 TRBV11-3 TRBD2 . TGTGCCAGCAGGACTAGCGGGAGGTTGAATACGCAGTATTTT CASRTSGRLNTQYF